The 5 T cell receptor beta chains given below trace back to one sample, sequenced in a study of control samples from healthy donors and cancer patients. Data came from immunoSEQ multiplex PCR; TCRdb stores just in-frame clones and leaves some out. The profile shows fewer than 500,000 clones, more than 80% of them singletons. Sequenced sample: PBMCs. The origin of the receptors is a middle-aged man with head and neck cancer.

This clone has just a few counts. The CDR3 sequence is CASSLDAPMTNTGELFF. CDR3 in DNA: TGTGCCAGCAGCTTAGATGCGCCCATGACGAACACCGGGGAGCTGTTTTTT. This chain joins TRBV7-9 and TRBJ2-2, with unresolved D. Germline V gives CDR1 SEHNR, CDR2 FQNEAQ (reference sequence). There are 17 residues in the CDR3. Trimming cost V 1 base and J 0 bases, with 12 bases left between them.

This chain joins TRBV9 and TRBJ2-5; D may be TRBD2 (5 bases). Trimming removed 4 bases from V and 5 bases from J, with 15 bases in between. Germline V gives CDR1 SGDLS, CDR2 YYNGEE. The CDR3 has 14 amino acids. The chain's CDR3 is CASSLSSSTETQYF. The CDR3 bases are TGTGCCAGCAGCTTATCCTCTAGCACGGAGACCCAGTACTTC. Filled out from reference TRBV9 and TRBJ2-5, the complete variable domain reads DSGVTQTPKHLITATGQRVTLRCSPRSGDLSVYWYQQSLDQGLQFLIQYYNGEERAKGNILERFSAQQFPDLHSELNLSSLELGDSALYFCASSLSSSTETQYFGPGTRLLVL.

This clone has only a few counts. This sequence joins TRBV3-1 (or the pseudogene TRBV3-2) and TRBJ2-5, with TRBD2 identical over 11 bases. With 0 bases clipped from V and 2 bases from J, the junction kept 5 bases outside the gene matches. The CDR3 has 17 amino acids. CDR1 and CDR2 (germline): LGHDT, YNNKEL (reference sequence). The CDR3 protein is CASSQDVASGGQETQYF. CDR3 coding DNA: TGTGCCAGCAGCCAAGATGTGGCTAGCGGGGGGCAAGAGACCCAGTACTTC.

This clone was seen just once. The chain uses TRBV28 and TRBJ1-4; D unclear. Germline loops: CDR1 MDHEN, CDR2 SYDVKM. This CDR3 contains 15 residues. Trimming left V 7 bases short and J 3 bases short, with 15 bases between. The DNA of the CDR3 is TGTGCCAGCATCATGGGCGACCTTCCTAATGAAAAACTGTTTTTT. Its translation: CASIMGDLPNEKLFF.

The rearrangement joins TRBV4-2 to TRBJ2-4; D is ambiguous. The CDR3 consists of 13 residues. Trimming left V 5 bases short and J 1 base short, with 6 bases between. The germline gives CDR1 LGHNA, CDR2 YNFKEQ. CDR3 DNA: TGTGCCAGCAGCAAAGGGGCCAAAAACATTCAGTACTTC. Its protein product is CASSKGAKNIQYF.